Below, one TCR beta chain is given with its context. The CDR3 contains 13 residues. CDR1 is SQVTM, CDR2 ANQGSEA, per germline. V gave up 7 bases and J gave up 4 bases; unmatched junction bases: 9. Primed by a sample-barcoded 5' primer and a J-beta primer mix, a second PCR proceeded for 7 to 11 cycles. TCRdb reprocessed the 5' RACE reads via MiXCR and lists one record per CDR3 protein. The repertoire holds about 1.8 million distinct CDR3 sequences, with around 50% as singletons. The data were obtained in a study of blood T cells in healthy people across ages. The sequencing sample was made of blood. The chain joins TRBV29-1 to TRBJ1-2; 7 bases are a match to TRBD1. The sequence derives from a woman aged 35 to 49 in good health. CDR3 sequence reads: CSDGTAPFYGYTF. The CDR3, as DNA: TGCAGCGACGGGACAGCCCCCTTCTATGGCTACACCTTC.